Included here is one T cell receptor (beta chain) sequence, with context. The data were taken from a study of T cell clones after liver transplantation. The overall study: TCRbeta sequencing after a pre-transplant mixed lymphocyte reaction identified graft-donor-reactive clones, later tracked in post-transplant blood.

The assay was immunoSEQ multiplex PCR, and TCRdb's table has in-frame clones only and misses some. This sample has fewer than 110,000 clones; roughly 80% occur once, and the top ten carry approximately 3%. The V gene end was trimmed by 4 bases and the J gene end by 5 bases; junction bases not matched to a gene: 11. The CDR3 length is 16 residues. In germline, CDR1 is KGHSY, CDR2 FQNENV. The TCR was taken from a human patient who received a liver transplant. Some of the T cells might come from the graft donor. The chain uses TRBV16 and TRBJ1-5; 7 bases fit TRBD1. The material sequenced was CD4+ T cells from blood, taken 45 to 50 months after liver transplant. The CDR3 protein is CASSRDRHHPHQPQHF. CDR3 nucleotide sequence: TGTGCCAGCAGCCGGGACAGACACCACCCTCATCAGCCCCAGCATTTT.